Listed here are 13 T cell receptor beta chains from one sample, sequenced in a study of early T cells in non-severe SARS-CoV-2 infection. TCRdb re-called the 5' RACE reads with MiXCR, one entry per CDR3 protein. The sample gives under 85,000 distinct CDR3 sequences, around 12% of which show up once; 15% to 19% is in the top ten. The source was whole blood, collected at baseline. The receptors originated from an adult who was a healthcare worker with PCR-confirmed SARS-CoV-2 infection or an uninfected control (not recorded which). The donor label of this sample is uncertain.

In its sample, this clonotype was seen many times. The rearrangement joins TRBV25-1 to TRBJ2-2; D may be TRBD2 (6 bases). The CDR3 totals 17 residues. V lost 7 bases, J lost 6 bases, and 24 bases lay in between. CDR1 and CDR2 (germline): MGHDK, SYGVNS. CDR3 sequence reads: CASTPWRVRERAGELFF. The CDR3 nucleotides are TGTGCCAGCACCCCCTGGAGGGTTAGGGAACGAGCCGGGGAGCTGTTTTTT.

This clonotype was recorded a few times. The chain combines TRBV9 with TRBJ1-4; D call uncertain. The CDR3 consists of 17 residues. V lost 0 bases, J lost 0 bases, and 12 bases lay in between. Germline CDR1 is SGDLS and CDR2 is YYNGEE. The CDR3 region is CASSVESTFATNEKLFF. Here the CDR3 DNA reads TGTGCCAGCAGCGTAGAATCTACCTTTGCAACTAATGAAAAACTGTTTTTT. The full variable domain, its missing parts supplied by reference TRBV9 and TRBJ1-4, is DSGVTQTPKHLITATGQRVTLRCSPRSGDLSVYWYQQSLDQGLQFLIQYYNGEERAKGNILERFSAQQFPDLHSELNLSSLELGDSALYFCASSVESTFATNEKLFFGSGTQLSVL.

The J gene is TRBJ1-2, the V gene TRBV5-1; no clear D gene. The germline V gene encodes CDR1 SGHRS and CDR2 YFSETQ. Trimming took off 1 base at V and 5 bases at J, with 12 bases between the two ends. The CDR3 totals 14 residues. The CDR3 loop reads CASSLLQAAYGYTF. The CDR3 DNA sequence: TGCGCCAGCAGCTTGCTCCAGGCGGCATATGGCTACACCTTC.

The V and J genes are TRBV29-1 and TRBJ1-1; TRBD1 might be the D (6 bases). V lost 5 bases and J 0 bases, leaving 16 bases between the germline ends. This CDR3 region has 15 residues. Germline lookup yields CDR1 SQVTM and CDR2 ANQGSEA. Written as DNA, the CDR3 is TGCAGCGTTTCACAGGGATGGGGCATGAACACTGAAGCTTTCTTT. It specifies CSVSQGWGMNTEAFF.

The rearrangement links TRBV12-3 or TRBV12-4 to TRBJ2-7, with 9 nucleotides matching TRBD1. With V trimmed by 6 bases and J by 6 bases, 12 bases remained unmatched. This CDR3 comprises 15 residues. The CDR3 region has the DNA TGTGCCAGCAGACGTACCGGGACAGGGACGCGCGAGCAGTACTTC. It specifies CASRRTGTGTREQYF.

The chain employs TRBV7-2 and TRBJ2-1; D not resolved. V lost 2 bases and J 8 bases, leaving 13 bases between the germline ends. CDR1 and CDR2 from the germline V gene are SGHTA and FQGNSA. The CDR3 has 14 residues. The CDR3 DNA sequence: TGTGCCAGCAGCTTACGCGGACCGCTCCATGAGCAGTTCTTC. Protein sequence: CASSLRGPLHEQFF.

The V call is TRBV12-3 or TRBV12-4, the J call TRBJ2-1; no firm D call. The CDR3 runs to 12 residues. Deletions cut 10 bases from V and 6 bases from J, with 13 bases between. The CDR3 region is CAILGRANEQFF. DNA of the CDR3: TGTGCCATACTCGGACGCGCCAATGAGCAGTTCTTC.

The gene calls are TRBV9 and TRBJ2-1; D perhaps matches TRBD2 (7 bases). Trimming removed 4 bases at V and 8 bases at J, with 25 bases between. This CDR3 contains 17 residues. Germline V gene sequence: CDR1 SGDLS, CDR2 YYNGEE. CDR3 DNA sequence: TGTGCCAGCAGCTCCCGTCGCGGGGGCTTAATGTCGGATGAGCAGTTCTTC. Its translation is CASSSRRGGLMSDEQFF.

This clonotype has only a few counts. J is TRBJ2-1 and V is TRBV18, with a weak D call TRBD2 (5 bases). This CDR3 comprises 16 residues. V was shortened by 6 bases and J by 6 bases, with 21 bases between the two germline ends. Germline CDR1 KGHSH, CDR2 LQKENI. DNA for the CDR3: TGTGCCAGCTCCCGCGGAGGCGGAGGCCTGGGCAATGAGCAGTTCTTC. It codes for CASSRGGGGLGNEQFF.

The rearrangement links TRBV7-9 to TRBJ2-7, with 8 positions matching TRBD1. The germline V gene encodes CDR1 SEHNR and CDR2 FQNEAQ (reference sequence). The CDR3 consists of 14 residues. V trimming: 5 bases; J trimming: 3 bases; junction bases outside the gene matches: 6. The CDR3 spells CASSIRDRHYEQYF. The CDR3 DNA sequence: TGTGCCAGCAGCATCCGGGACAGGCACTACGAGCAGTACTTC.

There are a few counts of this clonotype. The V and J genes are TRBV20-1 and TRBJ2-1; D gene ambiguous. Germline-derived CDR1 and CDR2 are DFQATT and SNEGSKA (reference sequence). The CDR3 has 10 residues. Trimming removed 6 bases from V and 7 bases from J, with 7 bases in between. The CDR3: CSARSNEQFF. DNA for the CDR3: TGCAGTGCCAGGTCTAATGAGCAGTTCTTC.

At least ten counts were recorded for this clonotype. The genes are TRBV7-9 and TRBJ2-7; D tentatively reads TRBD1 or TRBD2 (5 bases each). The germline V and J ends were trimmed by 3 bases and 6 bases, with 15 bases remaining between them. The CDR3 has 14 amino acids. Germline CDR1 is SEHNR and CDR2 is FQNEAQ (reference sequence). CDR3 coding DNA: TGTGCCAGCAGCTTCCGGGACGCCAGAACCGAGCAGTACTTC. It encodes CASSFRDARTEQYF.

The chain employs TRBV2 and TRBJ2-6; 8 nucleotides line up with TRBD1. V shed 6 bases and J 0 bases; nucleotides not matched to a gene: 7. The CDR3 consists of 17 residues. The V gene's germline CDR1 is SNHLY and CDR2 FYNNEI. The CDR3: CASRAGQGLSGANVLTF. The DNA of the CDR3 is TGTGCCAGCAGGGCAGGACAGGGACTCTCTGGGGCCAACGTCCTGACTTTC.